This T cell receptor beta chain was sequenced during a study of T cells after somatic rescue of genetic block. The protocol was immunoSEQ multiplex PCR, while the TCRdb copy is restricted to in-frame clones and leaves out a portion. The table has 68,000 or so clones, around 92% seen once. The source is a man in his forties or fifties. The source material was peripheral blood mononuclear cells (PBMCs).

In DNA form, the CDR3 reads TGTGCCAGCAGTCCCCGGGACAGGGGGTTATACGAGCAGTACTTC. This codes for CASSPRDRGLYEQYF. The V call is TRBV6-6, the J call TRBJ2-7, with 11 bases that match TRBD1. Germline V lookup: CDR1 MNHNY, CDR2 SVGAGI (reference sequence). This CDR3 spans 15 amino acids. V shed 5 bases and J 4 bases; nucleotides not matched to a gene: 7.